The entry below gives a single T cell receptor beta chain sequence along with its context. Its target antigen remains unknown. Within one base of it there is no much larger clone, and no base qualities were kept. The time point label of this sample denotes: blood 4 weeks post-SBRT, at nephrectomy. What the treatment or condition label conveys for this sample: 15 Gy SBRT to primary tumor, nephrectomy 4 weeks later. The samples were obtained from a clinical trial, where primary renal cell carcinomas were treated with 15 Gy stereotactic body radiation therapy and then removed by nephrectomy 4 weeks afterward. Serial peripheral blood from radiation-treated patients was sampled at baseline, 2 weeks and 4 weeks after SBRT to track tumor-enriched clonotypes. Renal cell carcinoma with clear cell pathology was present in all patients. The QIAamp DNA Blood Mini Kit (Qiagen) was used to prepare genomic DNA for TCR sequencing. Samples were included in the analyses only if all quality control checks were passed.

The data stem from a study of radiation and T cells in renal cell carcinoma (dated by TCRdb to 2019 to 2021). Background on the whole study: A total of 53 samples underwent TCR beta sequencing, made up of about 26 tumors and approximately 27 peripheral blood samples. The last blood draw occurred 4 weeks after radiation, at the same time as nephrectomy. In the roughly 54 samples combined, some 4 million unique CDR3 nucleotide sequences were found, encoding 2.5 million to 3 million unique CDR3 amino acid sequences.

The immunoSEQ kit was used, according to the manufacturer's recommendations, to generate TCR beta libraries from genomic DNA. To prepare libraries, a first multiplex PCR with proprietary primers was run, followed by a second PCR that added unique barcodes, and a bead cleanup was done after each round. Each sample batch included a kit-provided positive control reaction and a negative control reaction. The final libraries were assessed on an Agilent 4200 TapeStation D1000 ScreenTape, pooled by volume, and quantified by qPCR. Sequencing was performed on an Illumina NextSeq500 with a MidOutput 150-cycle cartridge, and 156 Read1 and 15 Index1 cycles were run with kit custom primers. The pooled library was loaded at approximately 0.92 pM, and around 20% PhiX control was spiked in. As for how the authors treated the data: Vendor-processed data were analyzed in R, with a clonotype defined as all T cells sharing the same CDR3 nucleotide sequence. In the clone abundance analyses, frequencies in each sample were normalized to that sample's 10,000 most abundant clones. Public T cell clones, which averaged fewer than five per sample, were removed prior to analysis. Tumor-enriched clonotypes and baseline blood-enriched clonotypes were defined as those with an abundance difference of at least 32-fold between compartments. A beta-binomial differential abundance model was used to identify clonotypes that expanded or contracted between blood time points. Similarity between tumor and blood repertoires was quantified using the Baroni-Urbani and Buser coefficient, and groups were compared with two-tailed Wilcoxon tests in R. TCRdb stores this immuneACCESS table with in-frame sequences only. Part of the clones is absent; in the studies checked, under half of the shortfall reflects unresolved V genes, and no reason is known for the rest. V and J calls and clone size are as listed in that table; D and trimming were resolved from the DNA. The sample contains approximately 43,000 clones, roughly 80% of them found a single time. Of the sample, around a quarter falls within the top ten clones.

What the study reported, not specific to this receptor: Because the trial had a single-armed design, the trial could not examine how radiation dose or scheduling affected the TCR repertoire. Because pretreatment tumor biopsies were not available, the baseline intratumoral presence of clonotypes could not be determined. An increase in top tumor clonotypes in blood was observed from baseline to 2 weeks post-radiation, followed by contraction by 4 weeks, which was taken to suggest transient expansion of tumor-resident clones. Changes in the blood repertoire were not tracked past 4 weeks after treatment.

V is cut back by 4 bases and J by 8 bases, with 5 bases in the junction unmatched. From its cysteine to its phenylalanine, the CDR3 spans 13 amino acids. Only CDR3 DNA remains: 39 bases, in frame from the first base. Reading the germline V gene gives CDR1 SGHRS and CDR2 YFSETQ. The TCR was taken from a woman between 70 and 85 years old with renal cell carcinoma. This chain is built from TRBV5-1 and TRBJ2-7, and 11 junction bases match TRBD1. Sequenced here: blood, sampled from a patient whose treatment included radiotherapy and nephrectomy. The CDR3: CASSSGTGGQQYF. Read as DNA, the sequence is TGCGCCAGCAGCAGTGGGACAGGGGGTCAGCAGTACTTC.